Each of the 21 T cell receptor beta chains below was sequenced from the same sample in a study of Graves' ophthalmopathy and Graves' hyperthyroidism. Amplifying from RNA transcripts, the study obtained TCR beta CDR3 regions. The authors performed first-round RT-PCR with HTBI primers and then a second-round multiplex PCR. One entry per CDR3 protein results from TCRdb running MiXCR on the multiplex PCR reads. Here the sample spans about 620,000 distinct CDR3 sequences, about a fifth being singletons. Source material: peripheral blood. All receptors derive from a woman younger than 35 with stable Graves' hyperthyroidism. Some clones in this sample may be carry-over from other donors' samples.

The chain combines TRBV18 with TRBJ2-7, with D perhaps TRBD1 or TRBD2 (6 bases each). CDR1 KGHSH and CDR2 LQKENI come from the germline V gene. This CDR3 spans 17 amino acids. V was cut by 2 bases and J by 3 bases, with 20 bases left in between. CDR3 region: CASSPRGDASLIYEQYF. DNA for the CDR3: TGTGCCAGCTCACCAAGGGGGGACGCGTCCCTGATCTACGAGCAGTACTTC.

Ten or more counts support this clonotype. This sequence joins TRBV6-1 and TRBJ2-7, with a weak D call TRBD1 (6 bases). Per germline, CDR1 MNHNS and CDR2 SASEGT. The V gene lost 6 bases and the J gene lost 1 base, with 13 bases spanning the gap. The CDR3 totals 14 residues. The CDR3 spells CASRIDRISYEQYF. CDR3 nucleotide sequence: TGTGCCAGCAGGATAGACAGGATATCCTACGAGCAGTACTTC.

This clonotype has ten or more counts. This CDR3 reads CASSFAKSPQLRSYGYTF. Written as DNA, the CDR3 is TGTGCCAGCAGTTTCGCAAAGTCCCCCCAACTTAGGTCCTATGGCTACACCTTC. The chain uses TRBV6-2 or TRBV6-3 and TRBJ1-2, with D hard to call. Trimming pared 4 bases from V and 4 bases from J, leaving 25 bases between. The CDR3 length is 18 residues. CDR1 and CDR2 (germline): MNHEY, SVGEGT.

This chain links TRBV6-4 with TRBJ2-4; possibly TRBD1 or TRBD2 for D (5 bases each). This CDR3 region has 14 residues. Looked up from germline, CDR1 is MRHNA and CDR2 is SNTAGT. Trimming took 9 bases from V and 4 from J, leaving 16 bases between them. This CDR3 is CASLVGASKNIQYF. The DNA of the CDR3 is TGTGCCAGTCTCGTCGGGGCCTCGAAAAACATTCAGTACTTC.

This clonotype was recorded at least ten times. This chain uses TRBV27 with TRBJ1-6; the D is unclear. Germline V gene lookup returns CDR1 MNHEY and CDR2 SMNVEV (reference sequence). The CDR3 is made up of 13 amino acids. V was pared by 3 bases and J by 7 bases, with 7 bases between. The CDR3 bases are TGTGCCAGCAGTTTCGCCAGAAATTCACCCCTCCACTTT. It translates to CASSFARNSPLHF.

This chain connects TRBV6-2 or TRBV6-3 to TRBJ2-7; D remains ambiguous. The CDR3 is 14 amino acids. The germline V gene has CDR1 MNHEY and CDR2 SVGEGT. Trimming removed 7 bases at V and 3 bases at J, with 16 bases between. In DNA, the CDR3 is TGTGCCAGCACTCCTGATTCTTTAGGCTACGAGCAGTACTTC. Encoded protein: CASTPDSLGYEQYF.

The chain links TRBV10-3 to TRBJ2-7; the D gene is possibly TRBD1 (6 bases). From germline, CDR1 is ENHRY and CDR2 SYGVKD. The CDR3 totals 15 residues. The V gene lost 6 bases and the J gene lost 2 bases, with 17 bases spanning the gap. CDR3 loop: CAISFLETGPYEQYF. The CDR3 region has the DNA TGTGCCATCAGCTTTCTAGAGACAGGCCCCTACGAGCAGTACTTC.

This clonotype was recorded many times. This sequence joins TRBV7-9 and TRBJ1-5, with a possible D match to TRBD1 (5 bases). V shed 0 bases and J shed 1 base, with 13 bases lying between them. Germline V gene data show CDR1 as SEHNR and CDR2 as FQNEAQ (reference sequence). The CDR3 is made up of 17 amino acids. CDR3 nucleotides: TGTGCCAGCAGCTTAGCTACCCAGGGACTAAGCAATCAGCCCCAGCATTTT. This gives the protein CASSLATQGLSNQPQHF.

This clonotype was recorded many times. This chain links TRBV10-3 with TRBJ2-2; D not resolved. The CDR3 length is 13 residues. CDR1 and CDR2 from the germline V gene are ENHRY and SYGVKD. The V gene lost 10 bases and the J gene lost 4 bases, with 13 bases spanning the gap. The CDR3 DNA sequence: TGTGCCACCTATCCTGACGGCACCGGGGAGCTGTTTTTT. Translated: CATYPDGTGELFF.

The chain uses TRBV6-5 and TRBJ2-2; 10 bases agree with TRBD2. The CDR3 is 16 residues long. V shed 2 bases and J 6 bases; nucleotides not matched to a gene: 6. The germline V gene has CDR1 MNHEY and CDR2 SVGAGI. The CDR3 region has the DNA TGTGCCAGCAGTTACGTGCTAGCGGGGGAGCCCGGGGAGCTGTTTTTT. It is translated as CASSYVLAGEPGELFF.

This clonotype has a count of ten or more. V gene TRBV28 combines with J gene TRBJ1-2; D not resolved. The CDR3 is made up of 13 amino acids. CDR1 MDHEN and CDR2 SYDVKM come from the germline V gene. Trimming removed 6 bases at V and 2 bases at J, with 10 bases between. DNA of the CDR3: TGTGCCAGCAGGTTAGACGGAAACTATGGCTACACCTTC. It encodes CASRLDGNYGYTF.

This clonotype was seen many times. The V call is TRBV5-1, the J call TRBJ2-5, with D perhaps TRBD2 (6 bases). Germline CDR1 SGHRS, CDR2 YFSETQ. The CDR3 has 16 amino acids. The V and J ends lost 1 base and 5 bases respectively, with 18 bases between them. The CDR3 DNA follows: TGCGCCAGCAGCTTGAATGGCGGAACTGGGAGGGAGACCCAGTACTTC. The encoded protein is CASSLNGGTGRETQYF.

The rearrangement links TRBV6-2 or TRBV6-3 to TRBJ1-5; D is unresolved. Germline V gene lookup returns CDR1 MNHEY and CDR2 SVGEGT. This CDR3 is built from 12 residues. V was clipped by 8 bases and J by 5 bases, with 10 bases between them. The CDR3 spells CASGLGYQPQHF. In nucleotides, the CDR3 is TGTGCCAGCGGCCTCGGGTATCAGCCCCAGCATTTT.

At least ten counts were recorded for this clonotype. This chain uses TRBV6-2 or TRBV6-3 with TRBJ1-5; no clear D. There are 14 residues in the CDR3. Germline CDR1 reads MNHEY; CDR2 reads SVGEGT. Trimming stripped 7 bases from V and 6 bases from J, with 16 bases between. CDR3 region: CASTHGVWGQPQHF. Here the CDR3 DNA reads TGTGCCAGCACTCACGGGGTTTGGGGTCAGCCCCAGCATTTT.

This clonotype was found once. A much more abundant neighbour one base away suggests this may be a read error. This rearrangement joins TRBV27 to TRBJ1-5; D is perhaps TRBD1 (5 bases). CDR1 is MNHEY and CDR2 is SMNVEV in the germline V gene (reference sequence). V dropped 3 bases and J dropped 12 bases, with 12 bases sitting between them. CDR3 length equals 12 residues. This CDR3 reads CASSFGAGVQHF. The CDR3 DNA is TGTGCCAGCAGTTTTGGGGCGGGAGTCCAGCATTTT.

The chain links TRBV6-1 to TRBJ1-1; D not resolved. The CDR3 totals 11 residues. V lost 3 bases and J 11 bases, leaving 10 bases between the germline ends. Germline assignment: CDR1 MNHNS and CDR2 SASEGT. CDR3 sequence: CASSDSFGAFF. DNA for the CDR3: TGTGCCAGCAGTGACAGCTTTGGGGCTTTCTTT.

The J gene is TRBJ1-6, the V gene TRBV6-2 or TRBV6-3; D is unclear. Trimming took 6 bases from V and 8 from J, leaving 8 bases between them. Germline CDR1 reads MNHEY; CDR2 reads SVGEGT. The CDR3 has 12 residues. The CDR3 sequence is CASSRQYSPLHF. DNA for the CDR3: TGTGCCAGCAGCAGACAATATTCACCCCTCCACTTT.

The chain carries TRBV6-2 or TRBV6-3 and TRBJ2-1, with D unclear. The CDR3 has 14 amino acids. Between the trimmed V and J ends, which lost 5 bases and 0 bases, there was a span of 8 bases. CDR1 and CDR2 from the germline V gene are MNHEY and SVGEGT. The CDR3 DNA reads TGTGCCAGCAGTCGCGGAAGCTCCTACAATGAGCAGTTCTTC. Protein product: CASSRGSSYNEQFF.

The CDR3 loop is CASSYRQKNSGNTIYF. CDR3 nucleotide sequence: TGTGCCAGCAGTTACAGGCAAAAAAACTCTGGAAACACCATATATTTT. The gene calls are TRBV6-5 and TRBJ1-3, with D unresolved. The CDR3 contains 16 residues. The germline V and J ends were trimmed by 2 bases and 0 bases, with 11 bases remaining between them. CDR1 is MNHEY, CDR2 SVGAGI, per germline.

At least ten counts were recorded for this clonotype. The genes are TRBV12-3 or TRBV12-4 and TRBJ1-3; unclear D gene. V was cut by 3 bases and J by 0 bases, with 12 bases left in between. The CDR3 has 16 residues. The DNA of the CDR3 is TGTGCCAGCAGTTTTGTCCTGGAGGCCTCTGGAAACACCATATATTTT. As protein: CASSFVLEASGNTIYF.

This clonotype was seen at least ten times. The rearrangement joins TRBV6-1 to TRBJ1-2, with 9 nucleotides matching TRBD1. J lost 2 bases, V lost 4 bases, and 8 bases had no gene match. Germline loops: CDR1 MNHNS, CDR2 SASEGT. The CDR3 contains 16 residues. The CDR3 protein is CASSAYLTGGNYGYTF. CDR3 in DNA: TGTGCCAGCAGTGCCTACCTGACAGGGGGGAACTATGGCTACACCTTC.